What follows are 17 T cell receptor beta chains derived from one specimen sequenced in a study of blood T cells in healthy people across ages. It was with a sample-barcoded 5' primer and a J-beta primer mix that a second PCR of about 6 to 12 cycles was run. In TCRdb, the 5' RACE reads were re-called with MiXCR into one record per CDR3 protein. The sample consists of roughly 650,000 distinct CDR3 sequences, roughly 32% of them appearing once. Sequenced material: blood. The origin of the receptors is an elderly woman in good health.

The chain is built from TRBV7-9 and TRBJ2-3; TRBD2 agrees at 9 bases. V was pared by 2 bases and J by 4 bases, with 13 bases of the junction left unmatched. Germline CDR1 and CDR2: SEHNR and FQNEAQ (reference sequence). The CDR3 is 18 amino acids. DNA of the CDR3: TGTGCCAGCAGCTTAAGGATGGTTGCTAGCGGGGCTGCAGATACGCAGTATTTT. Residues: CASSLRMVASGAADTQYF.

The rearrangement links TRBV7-2 to TRBJ2-5; 10 positions match TRBD2. V dropped 6 bases and J dropped 5; count of bases not matched to a gene: 6. The CDR3 has 14 amino acids. The germline CDR1 and CDR2 sequences are SGHTA and FQGNSA. For the CDR3, the DNA is TGTGCCAGCAGAAAGCGGGGGGGCCCTGAGACCCAGTACTTC. It encodes CASRKRGGPETQYF.

This clonotype was detected ten times or more. This chain uses TRBV7-9 with TRBJ1-2; tentative D call: TRBD1 (6 bases). Germline assignment: CDR1 SEHNR and CDR2 FQNEAQ (reference sequence). This CDR3 has 16 amino acids. V was trimmed by 2 bases and J by 2 bases, leaving 15 bases between them. Here the CDR3 DNA reads TGTGCCAGCAGCTTAATGTCAGGGGTCCTAAACTATGGCTACACCTTC. Protein product: CASSLMSGVLNYGYTF.

This clonotype was observed a few times. This rearrangement joins TRBV29-1 to TRBJ2-7, with TRBD1 matching over 9 bases. Per germline, CDR1 SQVTM and CDR2 ANQGSEA. V gave up 5 bases and J gave up 3 bases; unmatched junction bases: 8. The length of the CDR3 is 14 residues. CDR3 amino acids: CSVRLRGQGYEQYF. DNA of the CDR3: TGCAGCGTTCGCCTCCGGGGACAGGGCTACGAGCAGTACTTC.

The J gene is TRBJ2-1, the V gene TRBV12-3 or TRBV12-4; 8 nucleotides agree with TRBD2. The J call is in doubt because the DNA end fits TRBJ2-7 better. The CDR3 loop spans 17 amino acids. The CDR3 DNA reads TGTGCCAGCAGTTTATCCCAACGGGGGGGATCCTACAATGAGCAGTACTTC. This encodes CASSLSQRGGSYNEQYF.

This clonotype was seen at least ten times. The chain has TRBV6-5 and TRBJ2-1, with D hard to call. V lost 5 bases to trimming and J lost 11 bases, with 16 bases between them. CDR3 length equals 13 residues. Germline V lookup: CDR1 MNHEY, CDR2 SVGAGI. The CDR3 nucleotides are TGTGCCAGCAGTCACCCCGGGCTGAATCAGCAGTTCTTC. Translating gives CASSHPGLNQQFF.

Concerning this clonotype itself: A much larger clone lies one base from this, so it may be a read error. This chain uses TRBV3-1 with TRBJ2-4, with D possibly TRBD2 on 6 matching bases. The J call may be in error: the DNA end matches TRBJ2-7 better. The germline V gene encodes CDR1 LGHDT and CDR2 YNNKEL (reference sequence). The CDR3 has 12 residues. CDR3 amino acids: CASSQREDEQYF. The DNA of the CDR3 is TGTGCCAGCAGCCAGAGGGAGGACGAGCAGTACTTC.

This clonotype showed up just a few times. The V gene is TRBV5-1, the J gene TRBJ1-4, with D possibly matching TRBD1 (5 bases). Per the germline V gene, CDR1 is SGHRS and CDR2 is YFSETQ. The V end was cut by 0 bases, the J end by 5 bases, with 17 bases between. The CDR3 sequence is 17 residues long. The CDR3 loop reads CASSLEAGPPNNEKLFF. The CDR3 DNA follows: TGCGCCAGCAGCTTGGAAGCAGGGCCGCCTAACAATGAAAAACTGTTTTTT.

At least ten counts were recorded for this clonotype. The V and J genes are TRBV18 and TRBJ2-7, with TRBD2 matching 14 bases. From germline, CDR1 is KGHSH and CDR2 LQKENI. The junction had 11 bases not matched to a gene; V was cut back by 3 bases and J by 1 base. The CDR3 is made up of 19 amino acids. This CDR3 reads CASSPRTSGGTSGSYEQYF. The CDR3, as DNA: TGTGCCAGCTCACCTCGGACTAGCGGGGGGACCTCCGGGTCCTACGAGCAGTACTTC.

Notes on this clonotype: A read error may explain this, as a much larger clone is one base away. The chain recombines TRBV24-1 with TRBJ2-1; 10 nucleotides line up with TRBD1. The CDR3 spans 13 residues. The germline gives CDR1 KGHDR, CDR2 SFDVKD. V shed 6 bases, J shed 10 bases, and the junction held 5 bases outside the gene matches. Here the CDR3 DNA reads TGTGCCACCAGTCGGGACAGGGGAGGCGAGCAGTTCTTC. Protein product: CATSRDRGGEQFF.

The chain uses TRBV5-1 and TRBJ1-1; 9 bases are a match to TRBD1. This CDR3 has 17 residues. Per germline, CDR1 SGHRS and CDR2 YFSETQ. V lost 2 bases, J lost 5 bases, and 13 bases stayed unmatched. The CDR3 spells CASSFFPGQGRKTEAFF. The CDR3 DNA reads TGCGCCAGCAGCTTTTTTCCGGGACAGGGTCGAAAAACTGAAGCTTTCTTT.

This clonotype was detected many times. This chain links TRBV29-1 with TRBJ1-2, with D perhaps TRBD1 (5 bases). CDR1 SQVTM and CDR2 ANQGSEA come from the germline V gene. The CDR3 runs 14 residues. With 4 bases removed from V and 4 bases from J, the gap between germline ends came to 16 bases. The CDR3 spells CSVVLFGGGYGYTF. CDR3 bases: TGCAGCGTTGTCTTGTTCGGGGGAGGCTATGGCTACACCTTC.

As concerns this clonotype: A single base separates this from a much larger clone, so it may be a read error. This chain uses TRBV5-1 with TRBJ2-5; 14 bases line up with TRBD2. The J segment lost 11 bases and the V segment lost 4 bases, leaving 10 bases of the junction unmatched. Germline V lookup: CDR1 SGHRS, CDR2 YFSETQ. CDR3 length equals 15 residues. The CDR3 reads CASSPGLAGVNEQYF. CDR3 bases: TGCGCCAGCAGCCCGGGACTAGCGGGAGTAAATGAGCAGTACTTC.

The rearrangement joins TRBV30 to TRBJ1-2; TRBD1 aligns across 7 bases. With 2 bases clipped from V and 4 bases from J, the junction kept 7 bases outside the gene matches. From germline, CDR1 is GTSNPN and CDR2 SVGIG (reference sequence). This CDR3 contains 14 residues. The CDR3 region is CAWSTGERIYGYTF. The CDR3 nucleotides read TGTGCCTGGAGTACAGGGGAGAGGATCTATGGCTACACCTTC.

The chain has TRBV15 and TRBJ2-5; 9 bases line up with TRBD2. The CDR3 sequence is 14 residues long. With 3 bases clipped from V and 4 bases from J, the junction kept 3 bases outside the gene matches. Germline CDR1 LNHNV, CDR2 YYDKDF (reference sequence). CDR3 nucleotides: TGTGCCACCAGCAGGGGGACTAGCCCAGAGACCCAGTACTTC. It codes for CATSRGTSPETQYF.

The chain has TRBV5-1 and TRBJ2-5, with a weak D call TRBD2 (5 bases). This CDR3 is 16 amino acids long. The V gene's germline CDR1 is SGHRS and CDR2 YFSETQ. V lost 0 bases, J lost 5 bases, and 17 bases lay in between. CDR3 sequence reads: CASSLVGRFGVETQYF. The CDR3 region has the DNA TGCGCCAGCAGCTTGGTCGGCCGGTTCGGGGTGGAGACCCAGTACTTC.

The V gene is TRBV30, the J gene TRBJ1-2; D ambiguous. The CDR3 sequence is 13 residues long. Germline CDR1 is GTSNPN and CDR2 is SVGIG (reference sequence). Deletions cut 1 base from V and 7 bases from J, with 13 bases between. The CDR3 reads CAWSALGSSGYTF. For the CDR3, the DNA is TGTGCCTGGAGTGCCCTAGGATCCAGTGGCTACACCTTC.